Below are 9 T cell receptor beta chains sequenced from a single sample in a study of cytomegalovirus exposure and HLA in healthy donors. With 60 Vbeta and 13 Jbeta primers, the PCR was carried out. Libraries were prepared by immunoSEQ multiplex PCR; TCRdb keeps only in-frame clonotypes and omits some of them. The table has about 120,000 clones, approximately 80% seen once. The sample comprised PBMCs. The receptors were sampled from a male donor in good health and CMV-seropositive.

This clone was found a few times. This chain uses TRBV7-9 with TRBJ2-5, with D possibly being TRBD1 (6 bases). The CDR3 is 15 amino acids. V dropped 2 bases and J dropped 2 bases, with 12 bases sitting between them. Germline values: CDR1 SEHNR, CDR2 FQNEAQ (reference sequence). The CDR3 DNA sequence: TGTGCCAGCAGCTTAATTCAACAGGGACAAGAGACCCAGTACTTC. Translating gives CASSLIQQGQETQYF.

This clone was counted a single time. This CDR3 reads CASRPGGRTYNSPLHF. CDR3 nucleotide sequence: TGTGCCAGCAGGCCGGGAGGGAGGACCTATAATTCACCCCTCCACTTT. This chain joins TRBV2 and TRBJ1-6; no firm D call. Germline V gene data show CDR1 as SNHLY and CDR2 as FYNNEI. The CDR3 totals 16 residues. The V and J ends lost 6 bases and 2 bases respectively, with 14 bases between them. The full variable domain, its missing parts supplied by reference TRBV2 and TRBJ1-6, is EPEVTQTPSHQVTQMGQEVILRCVPISNHLYFYWYRQILGQKVEFLVSFYNNEISEKSEIFDDQFSVERPDGSNFTLKIRSTKLEDSAMYFCASRPGGRTYNSPLHFGNGTRLTVT.

The chain employs TRBV7-9 and TRBJ2-5; tentative D call: TRBD1 (6 bases). This CDR3 comprises 14 residues. Trimming pared 6 bases from V and 1 base from J, leaving 12 bases between. Germline CDR1 is SEHNR and CDR2 is FQNEAQ (reference sequence). CDR3 region: CASSWDTLQETQYF. In DNA form, the CDR3 reads TGTGCCAGCAGTTGGGACACCCTCCAAGAGACCCAGTACTTC.

V gene TRBV14 combines with J gene TRBJ2-3, with a possible D match to TRBD2 (6 bases). Between the trimmed V and J ends, which lost 3 bases and 5 bases, there was a span of 15 bases. The CDR3 sequence is 15 residues long. CDR1 and CDR2 from the germline V gene are SGHDN and FVKESK. The CDR3 region is CASSQRLVALDTQYF. The CDR3 nucleotides read TGTGCCAGCAGCCAGAGACTAGTGGCATTAGATACGCAGTATTTT. Variable domain in full (rest from reference TRBV14 and TRBJ2-3): EAGVTQFPSHSVIEKGQTVTLRCDPISGHDNLYWYRRVMGKEIKFLLHFVKESKQDESGMPNNRFLAERTGGTYSTLKVQPAELEDSGVYFCASSQRLVALDTQYFGPGTRLTVL.

The chain uses TRBV6-5 and TRBJ1-6; 8 bases match TRBD1. V shed 7 bases, J shed 7 bases, and the junction held 6 bases outside the gene matches. The CDR3 sequence is 14 residues long. Germline values: CDR1 MNHEY, CDR2 SVGAGI. The CDR3 nucleotides read TGTGCCAGCACCCAGGACAGGGCAAATTCACCCCTCCACTTT. Its translation: CASTQDRANSPLHF.

The chain has TRBV19 and TRBJ1-5; 9 bases match TRBD1. The J segment lost 5 bases and the V segment lost 2 bases, leaving 1 base of the junction unmatched. Germline CDR1 is LNHDA and CDR2 is SQIVND (reference sequence). The CDR3 totals 14 residues. CDR3 in DNA: TGTGCCAGTAGTATACGGACAGGGGATCAGCCCCAGCATTTT. This translates into CASSIRTGDQPQHF.

V usage is TRBV19 and J usage is TRBJ2-1; D may be TRBD2 (7 bases). The CDR3 is 13 residues long. CDR1 is LNHDA, CDR2 SQIVND, per germline (reference sequence). The V end was cut by 7 bases, the J end by 6 bases, with 13 bases between. CDR3 DNA: TGTGCCAGTACGGGGGGCCCCGGCAATGAGCAGTTCTTC. It translates to CASTGGPGNEQFF.

The chain employs TRBV7-9 and TRBJ1-5; possible D gene TRBD1, 6 bases. Between the trimmed V and J ends, which lost 1 base and 6 bases, there was a span of 10 bases. The CDR3 spans 14 residues. In germline, CDR1 is SEHNR, CDR2 FQNEAQ (reference sequence). CDR3 sequence (DNA): TGTGCCAGCAGCTTAGAGGGGGGGAGTCAGCCCCAGCATTTT. This sequence encodes CASSLEGGSQPQHF.

Of note for this clone: Compared with germline, one end of the junction differs, possibly owing to a read error. The chain uses TRBV5-1 and TRBJ2-7; 9 nucleotides line up with TRBD2. Germline V gene sequence: CDR1 SGHRS, CDR2 YFSETQ. CDR3 length: 14 amino acids. CDR3 bases: TGCGCCAGCAGCTTGCAAGCGGGAGGTTACGGGCAGTACTTC. It yields the protein CASSLQAGGYGQYF.